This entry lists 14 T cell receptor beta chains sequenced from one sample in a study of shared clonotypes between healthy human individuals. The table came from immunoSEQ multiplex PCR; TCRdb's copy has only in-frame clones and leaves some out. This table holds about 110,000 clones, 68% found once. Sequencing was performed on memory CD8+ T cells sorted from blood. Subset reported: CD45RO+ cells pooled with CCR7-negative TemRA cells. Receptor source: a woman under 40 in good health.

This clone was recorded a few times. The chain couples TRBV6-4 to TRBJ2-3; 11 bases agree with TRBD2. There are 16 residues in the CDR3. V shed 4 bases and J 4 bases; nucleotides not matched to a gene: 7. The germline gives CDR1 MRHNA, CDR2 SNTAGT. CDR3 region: CASSVSGTSGPDTQYF. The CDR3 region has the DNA TGTGCCAGCAGTGTATCCGGGACTAGCGGCCCAGATACGCAGTATTTT.

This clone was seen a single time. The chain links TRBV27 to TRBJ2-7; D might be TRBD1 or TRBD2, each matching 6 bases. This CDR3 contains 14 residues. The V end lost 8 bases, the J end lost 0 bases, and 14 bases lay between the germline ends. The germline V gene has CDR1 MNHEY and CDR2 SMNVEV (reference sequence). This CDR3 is CASGPGASSYEQYF. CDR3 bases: TGTGCCAGCGGGCCGGGGGCCAGCTCCTACGAGCAGTACTTC.

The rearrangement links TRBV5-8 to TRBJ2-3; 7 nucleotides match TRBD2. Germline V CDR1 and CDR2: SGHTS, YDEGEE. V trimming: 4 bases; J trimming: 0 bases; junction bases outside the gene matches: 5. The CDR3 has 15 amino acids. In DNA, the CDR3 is TGTGCCAGCAGCCGGGACTACCCTAGCACAGATACGCAGTATTTT. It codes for CASSRDYPSTDTQYF.

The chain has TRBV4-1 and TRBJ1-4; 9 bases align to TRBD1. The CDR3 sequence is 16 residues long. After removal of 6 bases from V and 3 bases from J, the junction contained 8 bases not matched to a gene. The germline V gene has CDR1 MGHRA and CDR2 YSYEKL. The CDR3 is CASRTGTGSSNEKLFF. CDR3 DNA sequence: TGCGCCAGCAGAACCGGGACAGGGTCGTCTAATGAAAAACTGTTTTTT.

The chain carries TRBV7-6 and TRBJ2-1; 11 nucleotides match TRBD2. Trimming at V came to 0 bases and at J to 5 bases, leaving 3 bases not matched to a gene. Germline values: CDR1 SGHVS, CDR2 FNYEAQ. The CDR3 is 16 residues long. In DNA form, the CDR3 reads TGTGCCAGCAGCTTAGCTCCTAGCGGGAGGCACAATGAGCAGTTCTTC. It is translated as CASSLAPSGRHNEQFF.

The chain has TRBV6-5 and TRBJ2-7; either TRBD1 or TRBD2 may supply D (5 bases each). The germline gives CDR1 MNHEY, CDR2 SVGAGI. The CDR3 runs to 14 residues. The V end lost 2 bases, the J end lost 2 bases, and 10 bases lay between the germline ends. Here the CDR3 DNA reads TGTGCCAGCAGTTACGGGTGGGGACCCTACGAGCAGTACTTC. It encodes CASSYGWGPYEQYF.

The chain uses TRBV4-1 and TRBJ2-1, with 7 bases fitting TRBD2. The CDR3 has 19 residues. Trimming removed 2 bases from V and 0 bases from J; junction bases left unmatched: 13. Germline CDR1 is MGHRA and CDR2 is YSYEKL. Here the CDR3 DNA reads TGCGCCAGCAGCCAACGGGTGGGGTGGCGGACTAGCTCCTACAATGAGCAGTTCTTC. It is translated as CASSQRVGWRTSSYNEQFF.

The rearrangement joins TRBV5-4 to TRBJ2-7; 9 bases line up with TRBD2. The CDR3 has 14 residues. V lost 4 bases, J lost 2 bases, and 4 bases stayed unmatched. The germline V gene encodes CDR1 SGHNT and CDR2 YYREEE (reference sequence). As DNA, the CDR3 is TGTGCCAGCAGCGTAGCGGGAGTGGCCTACGAGCAGTACTTC. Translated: CASSVAGVAYEQYF.

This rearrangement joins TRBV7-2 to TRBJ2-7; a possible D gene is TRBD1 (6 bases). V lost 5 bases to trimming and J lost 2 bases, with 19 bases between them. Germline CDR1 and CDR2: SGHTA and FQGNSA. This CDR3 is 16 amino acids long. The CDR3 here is CASSLEYDRPTYEQYF. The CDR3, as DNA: TGTGCCAGCAGCCTAGAATACGACAGGCCGACCTACGAGCAGTACTTC.

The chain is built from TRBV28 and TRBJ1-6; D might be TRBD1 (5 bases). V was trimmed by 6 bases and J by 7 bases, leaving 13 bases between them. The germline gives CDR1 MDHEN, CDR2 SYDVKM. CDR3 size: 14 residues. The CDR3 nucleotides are TGTGCCAGCAGCTGGGGACGGGAGAATTCACCCCTCCACTTT. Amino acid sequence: CASSWGRENSPLHF.

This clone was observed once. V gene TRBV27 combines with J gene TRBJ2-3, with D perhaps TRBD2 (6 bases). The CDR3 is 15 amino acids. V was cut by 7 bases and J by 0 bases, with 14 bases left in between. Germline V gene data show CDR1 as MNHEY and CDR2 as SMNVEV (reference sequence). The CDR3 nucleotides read TGTGCCAGCAAAAGCGGCGGGACTAGCACAGATACGCAGTATTTT. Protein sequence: CASKSGGTSTDTQYF.

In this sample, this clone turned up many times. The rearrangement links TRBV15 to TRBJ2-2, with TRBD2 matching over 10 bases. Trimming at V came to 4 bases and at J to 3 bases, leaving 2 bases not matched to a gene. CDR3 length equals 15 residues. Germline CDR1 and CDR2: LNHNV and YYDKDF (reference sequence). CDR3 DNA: TGTGCCACCAGCACGGGGACTAGCGACACCGGGGAGCTGTTTTTT. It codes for CATSTGTSDTGELFF. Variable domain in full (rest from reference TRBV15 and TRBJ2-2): DAMVIQNPRYQVTQFGKPVTLSCSQTLNHNVMYWYQQKSSQAPKLLFHYYDKDFNNEADTPDNFQSRRPNTSFCFLDIRSPGLGDTAMYLCATSTGTSDTGELFFGEGSRLTVL.

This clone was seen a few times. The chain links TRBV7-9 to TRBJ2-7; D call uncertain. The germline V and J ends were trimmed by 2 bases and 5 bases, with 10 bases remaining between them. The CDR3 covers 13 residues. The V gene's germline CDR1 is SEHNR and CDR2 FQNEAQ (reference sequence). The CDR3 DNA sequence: TGTGCCAGCAGCTTACACGGTCTCAACGAGCAGTACTTC. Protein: CASSLHGLNEQYF. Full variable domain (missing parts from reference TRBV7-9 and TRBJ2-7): DTGVSQNPRHKITKRGQNVTFRCDPISEHNRLYWYRQTLGQGPEFLTYFQNEAQLEKSRLLSDRFSAERPKGSFSTLEIQRTEQGDSAMYLCASSLHGLNEQYFGPGTRLTVT.

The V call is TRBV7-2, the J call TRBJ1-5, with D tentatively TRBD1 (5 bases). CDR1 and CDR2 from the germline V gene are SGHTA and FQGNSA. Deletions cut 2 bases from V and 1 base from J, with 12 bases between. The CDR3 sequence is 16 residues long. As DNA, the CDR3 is TGTGCCAGCAGCTTATGGGGCCGGGAGAGCAATCAGCCCCAGCATTTT. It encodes CASSLWGRESNQPQHF.